This T cell receptor beta chain came from a study of shared clonotypes between healthy human individuals. Overall study: The composition of the donors was a couple of women and a few men aged 18 to 49.

Over several immunoSEQ plates, each subset's genomic DNA was distributed in even portions. Using immunoSEQ multiplex PCR, the repertoire was profiled, and TCRdb retains in-frame clones only, with some absent. The table lists some 1,100,000 clones, around three quarters of them singletons. Looked up from germline, CDR1 is MDHEN and CDR2 is SYDVKM. This CDR3 is built from 15 residues. The V and J ends lost 6 bases and 2 bases respectively, with 14 bases between them. The V gene is TRBV28, the J gene TRBJ1-5, with TRBD1 as a possible D gene (6 bases). The sample comprised memory CD4+ T cells from PBMCs. Subset defined: CD45RA-negative fraction. The receptor's source is a man between 18 and 35 years old in good health. Some clones in this sample may be carry-over from other donors' samples. CDR3 nucleotides: TGTGCCAGCAGGCTACCGGGACAACGCAATCAGCCCCAGCATTTT. Protein sequence: CASRLPGQRNQPQHF.